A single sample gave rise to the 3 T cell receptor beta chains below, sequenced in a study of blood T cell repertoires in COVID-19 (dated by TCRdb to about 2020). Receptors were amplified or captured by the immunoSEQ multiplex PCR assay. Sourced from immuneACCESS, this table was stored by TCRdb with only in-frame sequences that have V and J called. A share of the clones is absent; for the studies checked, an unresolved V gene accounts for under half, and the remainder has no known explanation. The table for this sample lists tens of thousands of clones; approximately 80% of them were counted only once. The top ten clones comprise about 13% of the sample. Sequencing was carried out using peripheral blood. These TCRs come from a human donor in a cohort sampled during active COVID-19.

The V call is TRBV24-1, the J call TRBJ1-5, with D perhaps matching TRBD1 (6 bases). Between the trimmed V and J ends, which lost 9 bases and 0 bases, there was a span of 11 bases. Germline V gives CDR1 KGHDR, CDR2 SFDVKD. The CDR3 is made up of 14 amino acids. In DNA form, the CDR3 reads TGTGCCACCGGACAGACTAATAGCAATCAGCCCCAGCATTTT. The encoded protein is CATGQTNSNQPQHF.

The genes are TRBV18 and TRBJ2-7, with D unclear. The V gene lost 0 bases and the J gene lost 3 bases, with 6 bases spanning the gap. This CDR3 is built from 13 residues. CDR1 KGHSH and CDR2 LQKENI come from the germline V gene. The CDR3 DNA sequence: TGTGCCAGCTCACCACCCTTGCGCTACGAGCAGTACTTC. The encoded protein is CASSPPLRYEQYF. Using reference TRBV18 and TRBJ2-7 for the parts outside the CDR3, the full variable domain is NAGVMQNPRHLVRRRGQEARLRCSPMKGHSHVYWYRQLPEEGLKFMVYLQKENIIDESGMPKERFSAEFPKEGPSILRIQQVVRGDSAAYFCASSPPLRYEQYFGPGTRLTVT.

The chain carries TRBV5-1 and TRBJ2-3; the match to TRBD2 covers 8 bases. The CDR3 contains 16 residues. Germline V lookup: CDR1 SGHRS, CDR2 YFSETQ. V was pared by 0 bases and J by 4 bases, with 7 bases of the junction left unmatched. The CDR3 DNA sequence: TGCGCCAGCAGCTTGGGGGGGACTAGTCGCTCAGATACGCAGTATTTT. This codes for CASSLGGTSRSDTQYF.